The 21 T cell receptor beta chains listed next were all sequenced from one sample in a study of control samples from healthy donors and cancer patients. This table comes from immunoSEQ multiplex PCR, and its TCRdb copy is limited to in-frame clones, with some not included. Among 150,000 to 200,000 clones listed, around 90% were seen once. Source material: blood. These receptors were obtained from a woman aged 25 to 39 in good health.

The chain carries TRBV19 and TRBJ1-5; D is undetermined. CDR1 LNHDA and CDR2 SQIVND come from the germline V gene (reference sequence). Trimming stripped 3 bases from V and 4 bases from J, with 4 bases between. This CDR3 region has 12 residues. The CDR3 DNA sequence: TGTGCCAGTAGTATCCTGAATCAGCCCCAGCATTTT. It is translated as CASSILNQPQHF. The full variable domain, in which reference TRBV19 and TRBJ1-5 provide the parts outside the CDR3, is DGGITQSPKYLFRKEGQNVTLSCEQNLNHDAMYWYRQDPGQGLRLIYYSQIVNDFQKGDIAEGYSVSREKKESFPLTVTSAQKNPTAFYLCASSILNQPQHFGDGTRLSIL.

This chain links TRBV29-1 with TRBJ2-1, with 8 bases identical to TRBD2. Unmatched junction bases numbered 13, after V lost 2 bases and J lost 7 bases. The CDR3 consists of 16 residues. Germline values: CDR1 SQVTM, CDR2 ANQGSEA. In nucleotides, the CDR3 is TGCAGCGTTGAAAAGGGGGGCGGGAGGTTGGGAAATGAGCAGTTCTTC. Translating it yields CSVEKGGGRLGNEQFF.

The chain uses TRBV19 and TRBJ2-2; 16 nucleotides align to TRBD2. Germline CDR1 is LNHDA and CDR2 is SQIVND (reference sequence). V lost 7 bases, J lost 7 bases, and 9 bases stayed unmatched. The CDR3 totals 17 residues. The CDR3 nucleotides are TGTGCCAGTACCCCCTCGGGACTAGCGGGAGGGATCGGGGAGCTGTTTTTT. This gives the protein CASTPSGLAGGIGELFF.

The chain employs TRBV12-3 or TRBV12-4 and TRBJ1-3; D gene unclear. Trimming took 4 bases from V and 0 from J, leaving 1 base between them. The CDR3 covers 12 residues. This CDR3 reads CASSYSGNTIYF. CDR3 coding DNA: TGTGCCAGCAGTTACTCTGGAAACACCATATATTTT.

The chain is built from TRBV4-2 and TRBJ2-1; TRBD2 is a possible D gene (5 bases). Trimming stripped 0 bases from V and 8 bases from J, with 14 bases between. CDR1 is LGHNA and CDR2 is YNFKEQ in the germline V gene. The CDR3 is 15 amino acids. CDR3 in amino acids: CASSQETAVVYEQFF. The CDR3 nucleotides read TGTGCCAGCAGCCAAGAAACAGCGGTTGTCTATGAGCAGTTCTTC.

J is TRBJ1-1 and V is TRBV27; 7 bases match TRBD1. Germline lookup yields CDR1 MNHEY and CDR2 SMNVEV (reference sequence). J was trimmed by 3 bases and V by 1 base; bases with no gene match: 8. The CDR3 consists of 16 residues. The CDR3 DNA is TGTGCCAGCAGTTTATGGGTCGGGCAGGGGGACACTGAAGCTTTCTTT. Protein product: CASSLWVGQGDTEAFF.

The chain is built from TRBV28 and TRBJ1-2; 8 bases line up with TRBD1. CDR3 length: 15 residues. The trim removed 1 base at V and 7 bases at J, leaving 8 bases unmatched. CDR1 is MDHEN, CDR2 SYDVKM, per germline. CDR3 amino acids: CASSLSGQGESGYTF. The CDR3 DNA sequence: TGTGCCAGCAGTTTATCAGGACAGGGCGAAAGTGGCTACACCTTC.

The chain couples TRBV2 to TRBJ1-5; D is ambiguous. CDR1 is SNHLY and CDR2 is FYNNEI in the germline V gene. Trimming cost V 3 bases and J 0 bases, with 6 bases left between them. There are 14 residues in the CDR3. This chain's CDR3 is CASSDGYSNQPQHF. The CDR3 region has the DNA TGTGCCAGCAGTGACGGGTATAGCAATCAGCCCCAGCATTTT.

The rearrangement joins TRBV24-1 to TRBJ2-7; tentatively, D is TRBD1 or TRBD2 (5 bases each). The ends were cut back, 0 bases at V and 0 bases at J, with 14 bases in the middle. The CDR3 length is 17 residues. Germline-derived CDR1 and CDR2 are KGHDR and SFDVKD. The CDR3 is CATSDLRDPGPSYEQYF. The CDR3 DNA sequence: TGTGCCACCAGTGATTTGAGGGACCCCGGGCCCTCCTACGAGCAGTACTTC.

The chain couples TRBV11-2 to TRBJ2-7; 10 bases are a match to TRBD2. The germline gives CDR1 SGHAT, CDR2 FQNNGV. V lost 1 base, J lost 3 bases, and 15 bases stayed unmatched. This CDR3 region has 19 residues. CDR3 in DNA: TGTGCCAGCAGCTTAGGTTCACTAGCGGGAAGGAGAGTAAGCTACGAGCAGTACTTC. As protein: CASSLGSLAGRRVSYEQYF.

The chain employs TRBV5-6 and TRBJ2-3; D is unclear. The V gene's germline CDR1 is SGHDT and CDR2 YYEEEE. Trimming removed 1 base from V and 7 bases from J, with 10 bases in between. This CDR3 comprises 13 residues. The CDR3: CASSLWKTHTQYF. CDR3 in DNA: TGTGCCAGCAGCTTGTGGAAGACCCATACGCAGTATTTT.

The V and J genes are TRBV6-2 or TRBV6-3 and TRBJ2-7; D unclear. The germline V and J ends were trimmed by 2 bases and 0 bases, with 8 bases remaining between them. This CDR3 region has 14 residues. CDR1 is MNHEY, CDR2 SVGEGT, per germline. The CDR3 protein is CASSYEQTSYEQYF. CDR3 in DNA: TGTGCCAGCAGTTACGAACAGACCTCCTACGAGCAGTACTTC.

This chain links TRBV11-2 with TRBJ2-7; a possible D gene is TRBD1 (5 bases). Germline V lookup: CDR1 SGHAT, CDR2 FQNNGV. Trimming shortened V by 3 bases and J by 2 bases, and 14 bases separated the two germline ends. The CDR3 sequence is 15 residues long. The CDR3 is CASSFRQPVAYEQYF. The CDR3 bases are TGTGCCAGCAGCTTCCGACAGCCGGTAGCCTACGAGCAGTACTTC.

This clone came up once. The chain employs TRBV4-1 and TRBJ1-5; D is unclear. The CDR3 is made up of 13 amino acids. CDR1 and CDR2 from the germline V gene are MGHRA and YSYEKL. V was cut by 2 bases and J by 4 bases, with 6 bases left in between. DNA of the CDR3: TGCGCCAGCAGCCAACGGAGGAATCAGCCCCAGCATTTT. It yields the protein CASSQRRNQPQHF.

This chain joins TRBV27 and TRBJ2-3; perhaps TRBD2 as D (6 bases). The V and J ends lost 5 bases and 4 bases respectively, with 22 bases between them. The germline CDR1 and CDR2 sequences are MNHEY and SMNVEV (reference sequence). The CDR3 extends over 17 amino acids. The CDR3 loop reads CASSRLIGTPPPDTQYF. In nucleotides, the CDR3 is TGTGCCAGCAGTCGCCTCATCGGGACTCCTCCCCCAGATACGCAGTATTTT.

The chain couples TRBV27 to TRBJ2-7; 9 nucleotides agree with TRBD2. Germline CDR1 is MNHEY and CDR2 is SMNVEV (reference sequence). V trimming: 8 bases; J trimming: 4 bases; junction bases outside the gene matches: 9. This CDR3 comprises 14 residues. CDR3 bases: TGTGCCAGCCGATCGAGTAGCGGGGGTTACGAGCAGTACTTC. Protein product: CASRSSSGGYEQYF.

The chain carries TRBV5-6 and TRBJ2-7; TRBD2 is a possible D gene (6 bases). The CDR3 is 15 amino acids. V shed 0 bases and J shed 1 base, with 11 bases lying between them. Germline V gene data show CDR1 as SGHDT and CDR2 as YYEEEE. CDR3 residues: CASSLALGGSYEQYF. In DNA, the CDR3 is TGTGCCAGCAGCTTGGCCCTGGGGGGTTCCTACGAGCAGTACTTC.

There are a few counts of this clone. The chain has TRBV4-3 and TRBJ2-1, with TRBD2 as a possible D gene (6 bases). The CDR3 has 14 residues. Germline V gene sequence: CDR1 LGHNA, CDR2 YSLEER. V lost 1 base and J lost 3, with 7 bases in between. Here the CDR3 reads CASSQGGDYNEQFF. DNA of the CDR3: TGCGCCAGCAGCCAAGGGGGGGACTACAATGAGCAGTTCTTC.

The chain recombines TRBV10-2 with TRBJ1-6; no definite D call. The V gene lost 2 bases and the J gene lost 9 bases, with 8 bases spanning the gap. This CDR3 contains 13 residues. Germline CDR1 and CDR2: WSHSY and SAAADI. This CDR3 is CASSEPGPSPLHF. CDR3 bases: TGCGCCAGCAGTGAGCCGGGCCCTTCACCCCTCCACTTT.

This chain joins TRBV27 and TRBJ2-3, with 8 bases matching TRBD2. V was pared by 5 bases and J by 0 bases, with 16 bases of the junction left unmatched. The germline gives CDR1 MNHEY, CDR2 SMNVEV (reference sequence). The CDR3 extends over 19 amino acids. CDR3: CASSRAPPGGPRSTDTQYF. The CDR3 nucleotides are TGTGCCAGCAGTCGGGCCCCACCGGGAGGGCCCAGGAGCACAGATACGCAGTATTTT.

The CDR3 DNA is TGTGCCAGCAGTACGGGGAGGAATGAAAAACTGTTTTTT. It yields the protein CASSTGRNEKLFF. The chain couples TRBV6-2 or TRBV6-3 to TRBJ1-4, with no clear D. Germline V lookup: CDR1 MNHEY, CDR2 SVGEGT. The CDR3 consists of 13 residues. The V end was cut by 5 bases, the J end by 5 bases, with 9 bases between.